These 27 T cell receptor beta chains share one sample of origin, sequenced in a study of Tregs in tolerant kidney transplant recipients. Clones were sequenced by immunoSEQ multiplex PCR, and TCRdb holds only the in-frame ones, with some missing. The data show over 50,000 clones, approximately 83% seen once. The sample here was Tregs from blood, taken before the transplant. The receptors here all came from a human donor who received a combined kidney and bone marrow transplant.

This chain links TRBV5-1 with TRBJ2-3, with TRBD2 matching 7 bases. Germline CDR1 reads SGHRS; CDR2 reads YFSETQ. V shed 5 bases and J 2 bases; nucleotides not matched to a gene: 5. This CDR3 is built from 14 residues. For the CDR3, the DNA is TGCGCCAGCAGGCGGCTAGCGGACACAGATACGCAGTATTTT. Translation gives CASRRLADTDTQYF. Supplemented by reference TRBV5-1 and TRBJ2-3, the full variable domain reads KAGVTQTPRYLIKTRGQQVTLSCSPISGHRSVSWYQQTPGQGLQFLFEYFSETQRNKGNFPGRFSGRQFSNSRSEMNVSTLELGDSALYLCASRRLADTDTQYFGPGTRLTVL.

The CDR3 sequence: CASSENYFGDTQYF. The DNA for the CDR3 is TGTGCCAGCAGTGAAAACTACTTCGGAGATACGCAGTATTTT. This chain joins TRBV2 and TRBJ2-3; D call uncertain. The ends were cut back, 2 bases at V and 5 bases at J, with 11 bases in the middle. Looked up from germline, CDR1 is SNHLY and CDR2 is FYNNEI. CDR3 size: 14 residues.

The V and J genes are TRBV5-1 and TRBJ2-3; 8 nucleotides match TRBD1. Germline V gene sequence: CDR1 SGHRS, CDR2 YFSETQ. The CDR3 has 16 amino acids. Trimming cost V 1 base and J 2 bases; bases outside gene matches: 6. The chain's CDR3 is CASSLYSDRVTDTQYF. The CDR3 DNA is TGCGCCAGCAGCTTGTACTCGGACAGGGTCACAGATACGCAGTATTTT.

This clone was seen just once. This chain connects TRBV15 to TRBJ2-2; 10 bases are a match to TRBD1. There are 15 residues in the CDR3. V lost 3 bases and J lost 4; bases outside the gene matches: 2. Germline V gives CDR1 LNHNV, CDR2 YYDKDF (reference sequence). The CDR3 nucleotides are TGTGCCACCAGCAGGGACAGGGGGGTCACCGGGGAGCTGTTTTTT. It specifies CATSRDRGVTGELFF.

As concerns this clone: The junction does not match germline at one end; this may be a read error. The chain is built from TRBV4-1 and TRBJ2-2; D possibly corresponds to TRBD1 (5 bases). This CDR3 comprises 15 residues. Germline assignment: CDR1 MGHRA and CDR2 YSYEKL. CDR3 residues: CASSQEGRDTGELFF. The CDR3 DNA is TGTGCCAGCAGCCAAGAAGGCAGGGACACCGGGGAGCTGTTTTTT.

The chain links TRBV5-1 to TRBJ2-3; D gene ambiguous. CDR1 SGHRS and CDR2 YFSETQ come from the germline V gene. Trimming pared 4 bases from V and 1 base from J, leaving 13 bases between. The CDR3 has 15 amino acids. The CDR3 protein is CASSPQDPGTDTQYF. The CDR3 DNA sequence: TGCGCCAGCAGCCCCCAGGACCCAGGCACAGATACGCAGTATTTT.

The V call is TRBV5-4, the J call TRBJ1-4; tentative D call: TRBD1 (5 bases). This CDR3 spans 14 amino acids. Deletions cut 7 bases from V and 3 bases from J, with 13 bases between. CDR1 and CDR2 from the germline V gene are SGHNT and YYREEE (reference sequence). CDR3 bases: TGTGCCAGCGGCGCGGGGCCGTCTAATGAAAAACTGTTTTTT. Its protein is CASGAGPSNEKLFF. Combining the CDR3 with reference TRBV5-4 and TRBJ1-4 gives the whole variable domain ETGVTQSPTHLIKTRGQQVTLRCSSQSGHNTVSWYQQALGQGPQFIFQYYREEENGRGNFPPRFSGLQFPNYSSELNVNALELDDSALYLCASGAGPSNEKLFFGSGTQLSVL.

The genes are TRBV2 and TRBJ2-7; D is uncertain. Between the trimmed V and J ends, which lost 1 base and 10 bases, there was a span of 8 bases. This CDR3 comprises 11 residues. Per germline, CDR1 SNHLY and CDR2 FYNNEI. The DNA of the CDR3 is TGTGCCAGCAGTGAAGGGGTTAGTCAGTACTTC. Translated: CASSEGVSQYF.

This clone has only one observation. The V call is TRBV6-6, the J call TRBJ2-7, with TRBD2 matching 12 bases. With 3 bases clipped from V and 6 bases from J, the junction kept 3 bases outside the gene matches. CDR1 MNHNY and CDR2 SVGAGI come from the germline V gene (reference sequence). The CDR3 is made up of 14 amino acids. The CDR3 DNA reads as TGTGCCAGCAGTTATCTGGGACTAGCGGGCGAGCAGTACTTC. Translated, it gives CASSYLGLAGEQYF.

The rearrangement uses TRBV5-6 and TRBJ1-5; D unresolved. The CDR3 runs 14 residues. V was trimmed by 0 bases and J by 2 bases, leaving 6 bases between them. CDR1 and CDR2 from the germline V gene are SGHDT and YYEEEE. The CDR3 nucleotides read TGTGCCAGCAGCTTGGGGACGGGCAATCAGCCCCAGCATTTT. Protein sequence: CASSLGTGNQPQHF.

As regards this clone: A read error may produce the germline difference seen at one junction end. The CDR3 DNA reads as TGTGCCAGCAGCACAAGCGGGGGGGCCTCCAACGAGCAGTACTTC. Translated, it gives CASSTSGGASNEQYF. The chain couples TRBV9 to TRBJ2-7; TRBD2 matches 10 bases. The CDR3 length is 15 residues. CDR1 SGDLS and CDR2 YYNGEE come from the germline V gene.

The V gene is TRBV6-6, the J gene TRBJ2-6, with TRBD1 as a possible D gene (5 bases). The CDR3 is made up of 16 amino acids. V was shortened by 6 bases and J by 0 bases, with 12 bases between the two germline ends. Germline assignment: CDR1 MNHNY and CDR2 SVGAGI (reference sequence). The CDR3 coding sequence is TGTGCCAGCAGATGGCAGGGATCCTCTGGGGCCAACGTCCTGACTTTC. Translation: CASRWQGSSGANVLTF.

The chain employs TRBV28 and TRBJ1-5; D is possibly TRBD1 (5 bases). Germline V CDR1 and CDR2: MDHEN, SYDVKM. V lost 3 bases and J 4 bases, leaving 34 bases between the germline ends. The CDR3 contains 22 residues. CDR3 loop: CASSFSGAVYSPGPNRNQPQHF. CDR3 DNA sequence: TGTGCCAGCAGTTTTTCCGGGGCGGTGTACTCTCCGGGACCCAATCGAAATCAGCCCCAGCATTTT.

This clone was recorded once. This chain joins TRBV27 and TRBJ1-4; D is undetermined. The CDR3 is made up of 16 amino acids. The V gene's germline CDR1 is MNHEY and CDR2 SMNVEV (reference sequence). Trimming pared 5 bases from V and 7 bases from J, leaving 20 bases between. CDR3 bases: TGTGCCAGCAGTCCCATCCAGGCGGACCTAAGTGAAAAACTGTTTTTT. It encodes CASSPIQADLSEKLFF.

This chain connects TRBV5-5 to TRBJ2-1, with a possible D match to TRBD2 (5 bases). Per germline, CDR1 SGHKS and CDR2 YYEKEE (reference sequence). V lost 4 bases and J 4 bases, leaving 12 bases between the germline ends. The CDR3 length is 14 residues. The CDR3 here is CASSATTSYNEQFF. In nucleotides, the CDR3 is TGTGCCAGCAGCGCCACTACTAGTTACAATGAGCAGTTCTTC.

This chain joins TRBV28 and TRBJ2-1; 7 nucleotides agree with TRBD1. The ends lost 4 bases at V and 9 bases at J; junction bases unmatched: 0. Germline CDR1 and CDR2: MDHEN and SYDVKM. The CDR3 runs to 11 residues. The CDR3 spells CASSYRGEQFF. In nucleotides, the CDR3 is TGTGCCAGCAGTTACAGGGGTGAGCAGTTCTTC.

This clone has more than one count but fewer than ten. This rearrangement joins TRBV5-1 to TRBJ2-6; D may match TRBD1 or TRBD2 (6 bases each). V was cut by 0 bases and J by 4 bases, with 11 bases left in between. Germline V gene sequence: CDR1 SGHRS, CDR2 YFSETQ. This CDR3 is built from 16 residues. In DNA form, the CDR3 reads TGCGCCAGCAGCTTGGGAGGGGGGACAGGGGCCAACGTCCTGACTTTC. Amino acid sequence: CASSLGGGTGANVLTF.

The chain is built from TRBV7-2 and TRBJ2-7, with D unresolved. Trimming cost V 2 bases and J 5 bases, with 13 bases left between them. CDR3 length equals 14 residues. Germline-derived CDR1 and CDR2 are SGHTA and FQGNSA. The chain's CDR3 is CASSLSAGPHEQYF. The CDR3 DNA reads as TGTGCCAGCAGCTTATCAGCCGGGCCCCACGAGCAGTACTTC.

CDR3 nucleotides: TGTGCCAGCAGTTTGCGGTCCGGACGTAACACTGAAGCTTTCTTT. Amino acids: CASSLRSGRNTEAFF. The chain combines TRBV28 with TRBJ1-1; the D is unclear. The germline V gene has CDR1 MDHEN and CDR2 SYDVKM. This CDR3 contains 15 residues. V lost 3 bases, J lost 2 bases, and 13 bases lay in between.

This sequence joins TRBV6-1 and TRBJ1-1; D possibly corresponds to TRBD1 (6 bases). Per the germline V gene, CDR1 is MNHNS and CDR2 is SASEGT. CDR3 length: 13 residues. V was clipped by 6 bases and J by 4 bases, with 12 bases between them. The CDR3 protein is CASSPTGITEAFF. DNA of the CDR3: TGTGCCAGCAGCCCTACAGGGATCACTGAAGCTTTCTTT.

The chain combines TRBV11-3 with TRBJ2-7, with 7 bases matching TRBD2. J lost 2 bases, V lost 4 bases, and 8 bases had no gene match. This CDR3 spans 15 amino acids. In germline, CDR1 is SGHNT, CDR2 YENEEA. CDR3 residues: CASSWRGGGAYEQYF. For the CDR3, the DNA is TGTGCCAGCAGCTGGCGCGGCGGGGGTGCCTACGAGCAGTACTTC.

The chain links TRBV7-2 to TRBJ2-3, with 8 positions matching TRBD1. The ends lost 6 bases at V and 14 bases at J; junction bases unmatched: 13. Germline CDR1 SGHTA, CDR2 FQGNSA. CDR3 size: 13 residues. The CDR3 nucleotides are TGTGCCAGCAGACCAGTTGTACAGGGGGTTGGGTATTTT. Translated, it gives CASRPVVQGVGYF.

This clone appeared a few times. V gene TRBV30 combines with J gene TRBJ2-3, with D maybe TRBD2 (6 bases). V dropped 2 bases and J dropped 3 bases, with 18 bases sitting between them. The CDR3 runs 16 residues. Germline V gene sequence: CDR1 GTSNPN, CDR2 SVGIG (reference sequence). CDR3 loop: CAWSHAGHGVTDTQYF. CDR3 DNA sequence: TGTGCCTGGAGTCATGCGGGGCACGGGGTTACAGATACGCAGTATTTT.

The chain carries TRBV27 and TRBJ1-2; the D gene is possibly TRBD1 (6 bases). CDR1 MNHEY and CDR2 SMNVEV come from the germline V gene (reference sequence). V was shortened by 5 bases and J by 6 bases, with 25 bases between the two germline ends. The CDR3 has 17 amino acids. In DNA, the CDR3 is TGTGCCAGCAGTACCAGGACAGCTATTTTGTCCATGAATGGCTACACCTTC. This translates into CASSTRTAILSMNGYTF.

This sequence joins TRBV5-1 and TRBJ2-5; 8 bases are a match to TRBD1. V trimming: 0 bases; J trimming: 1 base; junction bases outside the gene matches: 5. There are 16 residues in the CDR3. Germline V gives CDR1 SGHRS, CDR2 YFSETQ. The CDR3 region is CASSLGQGLLQETQYF. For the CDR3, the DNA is TGCGCCAGCAGCTTGGGACAGGGGCTCCTCCAAGAGACCCAGTACTTC.

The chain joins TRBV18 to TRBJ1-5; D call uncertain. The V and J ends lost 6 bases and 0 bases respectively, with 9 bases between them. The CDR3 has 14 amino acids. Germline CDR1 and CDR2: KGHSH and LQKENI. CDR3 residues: CASSGEGSNQPQHF. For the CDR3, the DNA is TGTGCCAGCTCGGGCGAGGGTAGCAATCAGCCCCAGCATTTT.

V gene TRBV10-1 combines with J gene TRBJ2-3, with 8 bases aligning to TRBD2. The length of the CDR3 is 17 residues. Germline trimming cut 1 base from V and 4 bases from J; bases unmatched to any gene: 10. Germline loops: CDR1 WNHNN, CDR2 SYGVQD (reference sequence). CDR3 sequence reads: CASSEYGTRRLSDTQYF. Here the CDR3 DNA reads TGCGCCAGCAGTGAGTACGGGACTAGAAGGTTATCAGATACGCAGTATTTT.